This TCR beta chain was documented in a study of T cells after yellow fever vaccination. Study findings and constraints: The booster saw the reappearance of most primary-vaccination clones (approximately 97% CD4, 88% CD8).

This clonotype was recorded at least ten times. Its antigen is as yet unknown. Losses at the gene ends were 5 bases for V and 6 bases for J; bases not matched to a gene: 2. Germline V lookup: CDR1 SGHAT, CDR2 FQNNGV. The CDR3 runs 12 residues. TCRdb re-called the 5' RACE reads with MiXCR, one entry per CDR3 protein. The table shows about 350,000 distinct CDR3 sequences, with around a tenth occurring only once. The chain carries TRBV11-2 and TRBJ2-3, with 7 bases that match TRBD1. The clonotype was recovered from a young man who received the YFV17D yellow fever vaccine. This specimen was PBMCs, taken on the day of the first yellow fever vaccination. In nucleotides, the CDR3 is TGTGCCAGCAGCCCACAGGGGGATACGCAGTATTTT. Residues: CASSPQGDTQYF. Complete variable domain (other parts from reference TRBV11-2 and TRBJ2-3): EAGVAQSPRYKIIEKRQSVAFWCNPISGHATLYWYQQILGQGPKLLIQFQNNGVVDDSQLPKDRFSAERLKGVDSTLKIQPAKLEDSAVYLCASSPQGDTQYFGPGTRLTVL.